The 10 T cell receptor beta chains presented below share a single source sample, sequenced in a study of cytomegalovirus exposure and HLA in healthy donors. A multiplex PCR was run with 60 Vbeta primers and 13 Jbeta primers. TCRdb keeps only in-frame clones here, not all; method: immunoSEQ multiplex PCR. Altogether 150,000 to 200,000 clones are present, approximately 85% being singletons, with the ten largest covering approximately 2.3%. Material: PBMCs. Receptors originate from a man younger than 35 in good health and CMV-seropositive.

This sequence joins TRBV7-9 and TRBJ2-7, with D maybe TRBD1 (5 bases). Trimming pared 1 base from V and 3 bases from J, leaving 19 bases between. Germline assignment: CDR1 SEHNR and CDR2 FQNEAQ (reference sequence). CDR3 length: 17 residues. The CDR3 reads CASSLDPSGNYRYEQYF. CDR3 bases: TGTGCCAGCAGCTTAGACCCTTCAGGGAACTACCGCTACGAGCAGTACTTC.

A single count supports this clone. The V gene is TRBV5-5, the J gene TRBJ1-4; maybe TRBD1 (6 bases). The CDR3 is 14 residues long. V lost 4 bases and J lost 1, with 8 bases in between. Germline V gene sequence: CDR1 SGHKS, CDR2 YYEKEE (reference sequence). The CDR3 spells CASSLGGTNEKLFF. CDR3 nucleotides: TGTGCCAGCAGCCTAGGGGGAACTAATGAAAAACTGTTTTTT.

V gene TRBV29-1 combines with J gene TRBJ1-2; tentatively, D is TRBD1 (6 bases). V was cut by 3 bases and J by 8 bases, with 13 bases left in between. The CDR3 covers 12 residues. The germline V gene encodes CDR1 SQVTM and CDR2 ANQGSEA. The CDR3, as DNA: TGCAGCGTTGAGGAAGGGGGATTAGGCTACACCTTC. It specifies CSVEEGGLGYTF.

Details on this clone: This sample includes further DNA sequences coding for the same CDR3. The chain couples TRBV28 to TRBJ1-2; D call uncertain. This CDR3 is built from 13 residues. V gave up 2 bases and J gave up 4 bases, with 8 bases separating them. Germline V gives CDR1 MDHEN, CDR2 SYDVKM. CDR3 sequence reads: CASSLGQPYGYTF. In DNA, the CDR3 is TGTGCCAGCAGTTTAGGGCAGCCCTATGGCTACACCTTC.

V and J are TRBV6-1 and TRBJ1-5, with D uncertain. There are 12 residues in the CDR3. V was trimmed by 4 bases and J by 7 bases, leaving 8 bases between them. Germline loops: CDR1 MNHNS, CDR2 SASEGT. The CDR3 is CASSVGVQPQHF. DNA of the CDR3: TGTGCCAGCAGTGTTGGAGTACAGCCCCAGCATTTT.

The chain recombines TRBV29-1 with TRBJ2-7; TRBD1 is a possible D gene (6 bases). CDR3 length: 15 residues. CDR1 is SQVTM and CDR2 is ANQGSEA in the germline V gene. With 7 bases removed from V and 3 bases from J, the gap between germline ends came to 22 bases. CDR3 amino acids: CSASGTIETYYEQYF. The CDR3 DNA sequence: TGCAGCGCAAGTGGGACAATCGAGACCTACTACGAGCAGTACTTC.

A note on this clone: The identical CDR3 is also encoded by other nucleotide sequences in the sample. The chain links TRBV6-5 to TRBJ1-2; 7 positions agree with TRBD1. The CDR3 contains 13 residues. Trimming at V came to 5 bases and at J to 1 base, leaving 1 base not matched to a gene. The germline V gene has CDR1 MNHEY and CDR2 SVGAGI. The CDR3 DNA reads as TGTGCCAGCAGTGACAGGGATAACTATGGCTACACCTTC. Protein sequence: CASSDRDNYGYTF.

This rearrangement joins TRBV13 to TRBJ1-1; 7 bases are a match to TRBD1. The CDR3 is 18 amino acids. Germline V gives CDR1 PRHDT, CDR2 FYEKMQ (reference sequence). Losses at the gene ends were 6 bases for V and 2 bases for J; bases not matched to a gene: 18. CDR3 DNA sequence: TGTGCCAGCAGACCAACGACAGGGATCAGCAGGCCAAACACTGAAGCTTTCTTT. Protein product: CASRPTTGISRPNTEAFF.

A few counts support this clone. The rearrangement links TRBV6-6 to TRBJ1-4, with 10 bases matching TRBD1. Trimming at V came to 5 bases and at J to 7 bases, leaving 4 bases not matched to a gene. The CDR3 has 14 amino acids. Germline V CDR1 and CDR2: MNHNY, SVGAGI (reference sequence). CDR3 coding DNA: TGTGCCAGCAGTCGACAGGGGGCGTCTGAAAAACTGTTTTTT. Translated: CASSRQGASEKLFF.

The rearrangement joins TRBV10-2 to TRBJ1-2; 10 bases agree with TRBD1. J gave up 7 bases and V 7 bases, and 9 bases lay outside the gene matches. Germline CDR1 reads WSHSY; CDR2 reads SAAADI. The CDR3 runs to 14 residues. CDR3 sequence reads: CASNPTGGEGGYTF. In DNA, the CDR3 is TGCGCCAGCAACCCGACAGGGGGCGAGGGTGGCTACACCTTC.